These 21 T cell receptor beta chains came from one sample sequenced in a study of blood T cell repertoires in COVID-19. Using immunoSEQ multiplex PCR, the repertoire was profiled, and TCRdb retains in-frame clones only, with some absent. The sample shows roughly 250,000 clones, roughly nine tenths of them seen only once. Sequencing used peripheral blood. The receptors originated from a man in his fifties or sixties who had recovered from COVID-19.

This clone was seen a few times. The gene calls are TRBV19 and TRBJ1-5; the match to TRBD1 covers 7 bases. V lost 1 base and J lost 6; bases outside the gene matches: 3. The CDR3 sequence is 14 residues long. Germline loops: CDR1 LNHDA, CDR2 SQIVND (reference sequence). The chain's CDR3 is CASSIGDRLQPQHF. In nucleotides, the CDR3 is TGTGCCAGTAGTATAGGGGACAGACTTCAGCCCCAGCATTTT.

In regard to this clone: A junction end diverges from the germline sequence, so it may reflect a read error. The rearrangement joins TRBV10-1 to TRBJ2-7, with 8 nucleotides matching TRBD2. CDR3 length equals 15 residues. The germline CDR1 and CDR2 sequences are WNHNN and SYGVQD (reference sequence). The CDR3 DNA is TGCGCCAGCAGTAAGTCCGGGACTAGGTCCGACGAGCAGTACTTC. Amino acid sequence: CASSKSGTRSDEQYF.

The CDR3 region is CASSFSLGTTSGFYEQYF. The CDR3 region has the DNA TGTGCCAGCAGCTTTAGTTTGGGGACGACTAGCGGTTTTTACGAGCAGTACTTC. V gene TRBV7-3 combines with J gene TRBJ2-7; 9 bases are a match to TRBD2. The CDR3 length is 18 residues. V shed 3 bases and J 4 bases; nucleotides not matched to a gene: 16. Germline loops: CDR1 SGHTA, CDR2 FQGTGA.

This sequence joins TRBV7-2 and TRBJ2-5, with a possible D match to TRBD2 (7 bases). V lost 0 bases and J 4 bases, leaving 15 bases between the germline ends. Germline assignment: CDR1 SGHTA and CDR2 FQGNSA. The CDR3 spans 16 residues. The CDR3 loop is CASSLARLRGGETQYF. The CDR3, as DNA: TGTGCCAGCAGCTTAGCCCGGCTGAGGGGGGGAGAGACCCAGTACTTC. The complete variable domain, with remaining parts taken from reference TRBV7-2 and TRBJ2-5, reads GAGVSQSPSNKVTEKGKDVELRCDPISGHTALYWYRQSLGQGLEFLIYFQGNSAPDKSGLPSDRFSAERTGGSVSTLTIQRTQQEDSAVYLCASSLARLRGGETQYFGPGTRLLVL.

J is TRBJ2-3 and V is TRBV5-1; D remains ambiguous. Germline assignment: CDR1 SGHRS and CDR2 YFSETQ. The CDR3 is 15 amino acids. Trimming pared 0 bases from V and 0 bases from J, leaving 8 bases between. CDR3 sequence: CASSLGPISTDTQYF. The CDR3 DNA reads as TGCGCCAGCAGCTTGGGCCCTATCAGCACAGATACGCAGTATTTT.

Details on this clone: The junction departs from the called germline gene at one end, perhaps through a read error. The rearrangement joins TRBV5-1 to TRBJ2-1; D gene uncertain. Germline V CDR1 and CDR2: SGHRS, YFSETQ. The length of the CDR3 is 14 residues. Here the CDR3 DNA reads TGCGCCAGCAGCCCTGCCGACTCCCACAATGAGCAGTTCTTC. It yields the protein CASSPADSHNEQFF.

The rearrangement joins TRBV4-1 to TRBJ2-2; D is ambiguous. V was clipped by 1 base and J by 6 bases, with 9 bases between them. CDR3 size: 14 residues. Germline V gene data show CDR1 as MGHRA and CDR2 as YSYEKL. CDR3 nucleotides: TGCGCCAGCAGCCAAGTAGTCCGGGCCGGGGAGCTGTTTTTT. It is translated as CASSQVVRAGELFF.

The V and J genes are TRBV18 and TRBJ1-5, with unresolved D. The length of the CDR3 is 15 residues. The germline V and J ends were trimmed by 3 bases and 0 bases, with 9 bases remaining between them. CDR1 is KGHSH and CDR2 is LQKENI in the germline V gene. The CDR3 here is CASSPDIVSNQPQHF. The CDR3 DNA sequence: TGTGCCAGCTCACCCGACATCGTTAGCAATCAGCCCCAGCATTTT. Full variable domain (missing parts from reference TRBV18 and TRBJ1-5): NAGVMQNPRHLVRRRGQEARLRCSPMKGHSHVYWYRQLPEEGLKFMVYLQKENIIDESGMPKERFSAEFPKEGPSILRIQQVVRGDSAAYFCASSPDIVSNQPQHFGDGTRLSIL.

The DNA for the CDR3 is TGCAGCGTAGCAAAATCCTACGAGCAGTACTTC. Encoded protein: CSVAKSYEQYF. The gene calls are TRBV29-1 and TRBJ2-7; no clear D. In germline, CDR1 is SQVTM, CDR2 ANQGSEA. The CDR3 is 11 residues long. The V end was cut by 6 bases, the J end by 1 base, with 7 bases between.

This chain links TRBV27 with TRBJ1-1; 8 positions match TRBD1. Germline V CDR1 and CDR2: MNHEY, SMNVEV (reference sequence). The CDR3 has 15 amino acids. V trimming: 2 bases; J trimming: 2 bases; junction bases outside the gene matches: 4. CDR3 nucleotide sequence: TGTGCCAGCAGTTTACCTGGACAGGGAAACACTGAAGCTTTCTTT. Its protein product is CASSLPGQGNTEAFF.

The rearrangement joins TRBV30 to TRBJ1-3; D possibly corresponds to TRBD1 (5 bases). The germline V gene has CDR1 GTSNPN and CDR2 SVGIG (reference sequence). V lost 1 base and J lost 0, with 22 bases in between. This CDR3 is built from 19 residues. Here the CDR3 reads CAWSGPLPGTSRSGNTIYF. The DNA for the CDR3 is TGTGCCTGGAGTGGACCCCTTCCCGGGACTTCCCGCTCTGGAAACACCATATATTTT.

The CDR3 bases are TGTGCCAGCAGCTCCGTACAGGGAAATCTCAATGAGCAGTTCTTC. It encodes CASSSVQGNLNEQFF. The gene calls are TRBV13 and TRBJ2-1; tentatively, D is TRBD1 (6 bases). The CDR3 is made up of 15 amino acids. Trimming stripped 4 bases from V and 6 bases from J, with 16 bases between. The V gene's germline CDR1 is PRHDT and CDR2 FYEKMQ (reference sequence).

CDR3 residues: CASRRTGQSETQYF. Written as DNA, the CDR3 is TGTGCCAGCAGACGGACAGGGCAATCAGAGACCCAGTACTTC. The chain recombines TRBV3-1 (or the pseudogene TRBV3-2) with TRBJ2-5; 8 bases are shared with TRBD1. The V gene end was trimmed by 6 bases and the J gene end by 4 bases; junction bases not matched to a gene: 7. The length of the CDR3 is 14 residues. Germline V gene data show CDR1 as LGHDT and CDR2 as YNNKEL (reference sequence).

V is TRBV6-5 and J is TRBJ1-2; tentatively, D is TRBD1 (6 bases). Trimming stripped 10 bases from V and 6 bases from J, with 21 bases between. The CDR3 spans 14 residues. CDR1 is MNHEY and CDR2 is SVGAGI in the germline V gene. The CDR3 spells CATQGRGGRDGYTF. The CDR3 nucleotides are TGTGCCACCCAAGGGCGAGGGGGTAGAGATGGCTACACCTTC.

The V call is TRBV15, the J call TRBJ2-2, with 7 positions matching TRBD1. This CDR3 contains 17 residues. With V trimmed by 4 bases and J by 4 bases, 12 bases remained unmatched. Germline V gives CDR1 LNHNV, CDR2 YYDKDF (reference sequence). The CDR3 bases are TGTGCCACCAGCACCAGGCCAGGACAGGCGGGCACCGGGGAGCTGTTTTTT. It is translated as CATSTRPGQAGTGELFF.

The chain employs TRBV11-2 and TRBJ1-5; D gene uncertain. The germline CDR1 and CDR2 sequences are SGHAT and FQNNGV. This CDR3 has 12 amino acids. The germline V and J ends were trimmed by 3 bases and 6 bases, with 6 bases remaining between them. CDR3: CASSLSGQPQHF. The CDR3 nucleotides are TGTGCCAGCAGCTTGAGTGGTCAGCCCCAGCATTTT.

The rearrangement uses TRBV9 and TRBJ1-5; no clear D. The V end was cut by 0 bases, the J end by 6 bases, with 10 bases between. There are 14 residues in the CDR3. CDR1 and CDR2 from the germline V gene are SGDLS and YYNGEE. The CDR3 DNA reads TGTGCCAGCAGCGTAGGAGGGTACGGTCAGCCCCAGCATTTT. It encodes CASSVGGYGQPQHF. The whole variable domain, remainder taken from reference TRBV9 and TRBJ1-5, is DSGVTQTPKHLITATGQRVTLRCSPRSGDLSVYWYQQSLDQGLQFLIQYYNGEERAKGNILERFSAQQFPDLHSELNLSSLELGDSALYFCASSVGGYGQPQHFGDGTRLSIL.

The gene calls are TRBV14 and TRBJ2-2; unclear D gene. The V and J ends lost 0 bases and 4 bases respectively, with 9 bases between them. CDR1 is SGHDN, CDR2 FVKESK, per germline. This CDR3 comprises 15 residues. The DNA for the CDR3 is TGTGCCAGCAGCCAAGAATCCTACAGCACCGGGGAGCTGTTTTTT. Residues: CASSQESYSTGELFF.

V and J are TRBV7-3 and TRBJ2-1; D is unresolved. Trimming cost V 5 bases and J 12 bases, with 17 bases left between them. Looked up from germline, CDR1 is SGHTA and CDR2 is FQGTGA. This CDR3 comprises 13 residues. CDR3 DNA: TGTGCCAGCAGCCCCTCCACTCTTGAGGCGCAGTTCTTC. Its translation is CASSPSTLEAQFF.

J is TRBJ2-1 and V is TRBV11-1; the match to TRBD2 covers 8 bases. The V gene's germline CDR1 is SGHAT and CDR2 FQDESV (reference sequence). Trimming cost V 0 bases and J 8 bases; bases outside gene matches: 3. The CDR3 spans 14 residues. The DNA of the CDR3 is TGTGCCAGCAGCTTAGCGCGGGGGGTCTATGAGCAGTTCTTC. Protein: CASSLARGVYEQFF.

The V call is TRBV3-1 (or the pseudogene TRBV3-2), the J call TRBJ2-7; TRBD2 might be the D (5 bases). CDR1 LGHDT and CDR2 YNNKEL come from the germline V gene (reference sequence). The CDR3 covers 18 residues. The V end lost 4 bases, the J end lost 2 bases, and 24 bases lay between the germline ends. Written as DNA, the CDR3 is TGTGCCAGCAGCCTGCAACGAGGGTCGGAGGACCCGACCTACGAGCAGTACTTC. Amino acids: CASSLQRGSEDPTYEQYF.